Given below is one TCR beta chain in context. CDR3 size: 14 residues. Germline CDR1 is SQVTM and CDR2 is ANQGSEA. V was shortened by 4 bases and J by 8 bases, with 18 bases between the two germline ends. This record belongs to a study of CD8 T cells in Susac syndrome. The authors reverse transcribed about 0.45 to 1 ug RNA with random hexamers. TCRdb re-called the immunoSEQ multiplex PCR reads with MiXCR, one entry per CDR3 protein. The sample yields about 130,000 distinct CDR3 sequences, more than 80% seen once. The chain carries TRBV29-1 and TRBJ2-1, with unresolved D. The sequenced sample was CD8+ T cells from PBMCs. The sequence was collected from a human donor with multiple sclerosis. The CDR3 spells CSVAGRTASDEQFF. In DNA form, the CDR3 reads TGCAGCGTTGCCGGTAGAACTGCGAGCGATGAGCAGTTCTTC.